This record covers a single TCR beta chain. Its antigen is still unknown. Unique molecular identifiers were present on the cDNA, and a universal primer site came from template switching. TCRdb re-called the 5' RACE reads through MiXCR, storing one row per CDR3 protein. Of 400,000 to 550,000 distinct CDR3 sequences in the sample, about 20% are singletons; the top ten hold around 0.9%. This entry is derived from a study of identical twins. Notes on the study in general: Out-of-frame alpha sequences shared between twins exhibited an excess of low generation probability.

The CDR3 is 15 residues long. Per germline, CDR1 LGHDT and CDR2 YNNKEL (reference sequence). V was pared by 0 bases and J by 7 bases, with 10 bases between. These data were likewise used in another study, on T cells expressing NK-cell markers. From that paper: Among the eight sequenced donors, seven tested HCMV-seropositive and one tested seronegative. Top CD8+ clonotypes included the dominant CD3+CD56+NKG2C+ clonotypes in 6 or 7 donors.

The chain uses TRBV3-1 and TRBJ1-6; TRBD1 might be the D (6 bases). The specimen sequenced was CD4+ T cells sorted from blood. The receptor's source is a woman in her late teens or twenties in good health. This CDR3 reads CASSQEDRQNSPLHF. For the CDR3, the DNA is TGTGCCAGCAGCCAAGAGGACAGACAGAATTCACCCCTCCACTTT. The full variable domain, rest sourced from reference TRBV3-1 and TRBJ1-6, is DTAVSQTPKYLVTQMGNDKSIKCEQNLGHDTMYWYKQDSKKFLKIMFSYNNKELIINETVPNRFSPKSPDKAHLNLHINSLELGDSAVYFCASSQEDRQNSPLHFGNGTRLTVT.